The clone carrying this TCR beta chain was seen only a few times. No antigen is known for it. The sample belongs to a study of beta chain features in type 1 diabetes. Findings and caveats of the study: The VDJ junctions of type 1 diabetes patients carried fewer insertions and more deletions. Among patients with Type 1 diabetes, TCRB CDR3s were moderately but significantly shorter in every one of the four CD4+ subsets.

Averaging around 120 mL, one heparinised blood draw came from each individual donor. Germline V gene data show CDR1 as SGHDT and CDR2 as YYEEEE. The CDR3 runs to 15 residues. V gave up 3 bases and J gave up 1 base, with 13 bases separating them. All of the isolated RNA was reverse transcribed, so expressed TCRB transcripts were sequenced. It was found that naive, central memory and regulatory T cell samples averaged about 3.4 million reads. Sequencing used immunoSEQ multiplex PCR; TCRdb keeps in-frame clones, though not all of them. The repertoire includes 250,000 to 350,000 clones, approximately 15% of them detected once, and 0.015% to 0.02% sits in the top ten.

The chain is built from TRBV5-6 and TRBJ2-5; possible D gene TRBD1, 6 bases. The sequenced sample was naive CD4+ T cells from blood. This TCR derives from a young man with type 1 diabetes. CDR3 in amino acids: CASSSRTARQETQYF. The CDR3 coding sequence is TGTGCCAGCAGCTCTAGGACAGCTCGCCAAGAGACCCAGTACTTC. Supplemented by reference TRBV5-6 and TRBJ2-5, the full variable domain reads DAGVTQSPTHLIKTRGQQVTLRCSPKSGHDTVSWYQQALGQGPQFIFQYYEEEERQRGNFPDRFSGHQFPNYSSELNVNALLLGDSALYLCASSSRTARQETQYFGPGTRLLVL.